This TCR beta chain was documented in a study of blood T cell repertoires in COVID-19. Study details: The United States, Italy and Spain supplied acute and convalescent COVID-19 samples.

Methods used by the authors: Reference gene primer amplification gave nucleated cell count estimates. Method: immunoSEQ multiplex PCR; TCRdb's copy keeps in-frame clones and lacks some. V, J and clone size reflect that table, while D and trimming were determined from the DNA. The table includes 150,000 to 200,000 clones, 75% to 95% detected once. CDR3 length: 14 residues. Germline CDR1 is SGHRS and CDR2 is YFSETQ. V was pared by 0 bases and J by 12 bases, with 13 bases between. The chain carries TRBV5-1 and TRBJ1-6; D uncertain. This receptor was identified in a man aged 50-60 years with acute or convalescent COVID-19. The sample comprised peripheral blood. As DNA, the CDR3 is TGCGCCAGCAGCTTGGCGTCCAATAGACTACCCCTCCACTTT. Translated, it gives CASSLASNRLPLHF.